This entry describes one TCR beta chain. The entry originates in a study of blood T cell repertoires in COVID-19. Study background: Acute-phase and convalescent COVID-19 samples originated in the United States, Italy and Spain. PBMCs, B-cell-depleted T cells, or T cells provided the cDNA or gDNA that made up the material.

CDR3 length equals 14 residues. CDR1 is SQVTM and CDR2 is ANQGSEA in the germline V gene. With 3 bases clipped from V and 1 base from J, the junction kept 5 bases outside the gene matches. Original methodology: By means of reference gene primer amplification, nucleated cell counts were estimated. Assay: immunoSEQ multiplex PCR; the TCRdb copy retains only in-frame clones and omits some. V, J and clone size derive from that table, while D and trimming were established from the DNA sequence. The repertoire has some 250,000 clones, approximately 91% of them found once; the top ten carry approximately 0.7%.

This TCR derives from a human donor in a cohort sampled during active COVID-19. Sequences were obtained from peripheral blood. This chain connects TRBV29-1 to TRBJ2-7, with 8 bases identical to TRBD1. CDR3 nucleotide sequence: TGCAGCGTTGAGTCGGGGGACAGGTCCTACGAGCAGTACTTC. Translated: CSVESGDRSYEQYF.